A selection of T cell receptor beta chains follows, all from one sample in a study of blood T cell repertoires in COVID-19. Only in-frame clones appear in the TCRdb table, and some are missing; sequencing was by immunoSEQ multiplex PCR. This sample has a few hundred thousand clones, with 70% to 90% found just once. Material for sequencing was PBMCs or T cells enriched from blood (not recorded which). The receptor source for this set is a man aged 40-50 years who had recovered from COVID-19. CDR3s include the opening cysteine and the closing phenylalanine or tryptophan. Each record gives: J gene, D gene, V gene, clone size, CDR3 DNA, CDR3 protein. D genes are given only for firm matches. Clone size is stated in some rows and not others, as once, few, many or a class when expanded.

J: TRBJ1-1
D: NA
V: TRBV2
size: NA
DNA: TGTGCCAGCACCGGAACTCAGCGGGCGGGGGTTGAAGCTTTCTTT
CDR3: CASTGTQRAGVEAFF

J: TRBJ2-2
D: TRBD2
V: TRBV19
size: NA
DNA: TGTGCCAGTAGTAAGCGGGGGCACACCGGGGAGCTGTTTTTT
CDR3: CASSKRGHTGELFF

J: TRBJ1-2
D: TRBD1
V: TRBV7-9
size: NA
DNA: TGTGCCAGCAGCCCCAGGACAGGAGTAGCCTATGGCTACACCTTC
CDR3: CASSPRTGVAYGYTF

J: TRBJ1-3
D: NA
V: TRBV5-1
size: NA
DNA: TGCGCCAGCAGCTTGGGGGCAGGGGAAGGAAACACCATATATTTT
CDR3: CASSLGAGEGNTIYF

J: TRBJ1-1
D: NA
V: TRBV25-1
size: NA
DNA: TGTGCCAGCAGTGAGGGGAGGGGTAACACTGAAGCTTTCTTT
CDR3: CASSEGRGNTEAFF

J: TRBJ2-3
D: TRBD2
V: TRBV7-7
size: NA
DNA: TGTGCCAGCAGCTCCGGCCTAGGGGCGGGGGGTGATACGCAGTATTTT
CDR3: CASSSGLGAGGDTQYF

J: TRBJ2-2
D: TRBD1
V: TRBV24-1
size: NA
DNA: TGTGCCACCAGTGACCCCCGACAGGGGGCGTCCGGGGAGCTGTTTTTT
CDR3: CATSDPRQGASGELFF

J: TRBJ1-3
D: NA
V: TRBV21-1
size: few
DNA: TGTGCCAGCAGCAAAGTCGGTCAAGCCCCCTCTGGAAACACCATATATTTT
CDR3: CASSKVGQAPSGNTIYF

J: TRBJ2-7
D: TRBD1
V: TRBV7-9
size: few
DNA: TGTGCCAGCAGCTTAGGGGCCCGGGACAGGGACGAGCAGTACTTC
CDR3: CASSLGARDRDEQYF

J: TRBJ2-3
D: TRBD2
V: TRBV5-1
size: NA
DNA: TGCGCCAGCAGCACCGAACTAGCGGGAGTGGTAGATACGCAGTATTTT
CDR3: CASSTELAGVVDTQYF

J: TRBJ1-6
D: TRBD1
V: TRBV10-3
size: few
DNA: TGTGCCATCAGGCCGGGACAGGTAGATTCACCCCTCCACTTT
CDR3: CAIRPGQVDSPLHF

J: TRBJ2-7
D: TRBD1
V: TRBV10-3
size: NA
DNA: TGTGCCATCAGTGTTGGGACAGGGGCCGATCCAAGGTGGGAGCAGTACTTC
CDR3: CAISVGTGADPRWEQYF

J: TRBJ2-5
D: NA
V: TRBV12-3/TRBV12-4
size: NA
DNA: TGTGCCAGCAGTACGGACTTCCAAGAGACCCAGTACTTC
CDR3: CASSTDFQETQYF

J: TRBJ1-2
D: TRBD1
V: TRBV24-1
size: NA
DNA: TGTGCCACCAGCAGGGACAGGCGACTGGCCGGCTACACCTTC
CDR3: CATSRDRRLAGYTF

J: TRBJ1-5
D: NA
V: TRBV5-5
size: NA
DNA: TGTGCCAGCAGCTTTGGGTCGGGGAGTCAGCCCCAGCATTTT
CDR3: CASSFGSGSQPQHF

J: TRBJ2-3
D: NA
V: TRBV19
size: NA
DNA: TGTGCCAGTAGTATAGCAAGCACAGATACGCAGTATTTT
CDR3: CASSIASTDTQYF

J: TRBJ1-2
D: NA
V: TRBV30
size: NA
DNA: TGTGCCTGGAGTTCCTCACGACAGACCAAACTCTATGGCTACACCTTC
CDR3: CAWSSSRQTKLYGYTF

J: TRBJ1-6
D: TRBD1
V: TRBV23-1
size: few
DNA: TGCGCCAGCAGTAGGGGCGAATCAGGGGGAAGCTCCTATAATTCACCCCTCCACTTT
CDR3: CASSRGESGGSSYNSPLHF

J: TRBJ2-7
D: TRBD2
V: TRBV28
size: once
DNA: TGTGCCAGCAGCCCCGGCGGGAGGAGCTCCTACGAGCAGTACTTC
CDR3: CASSPGGRSSYEQYF

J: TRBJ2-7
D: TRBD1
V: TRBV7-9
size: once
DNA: TGTGCCAGCAGCAGGGACAGGGGAATCTCCTACGAGCAGTACTTC
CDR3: CASSRDRGISYEQYF

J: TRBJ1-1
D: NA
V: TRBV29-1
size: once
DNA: TGCAGCGTTGAAGATCTCGTGGGGGGTGAAGCTTTCTTT
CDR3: CSVEDLVGGEAFF

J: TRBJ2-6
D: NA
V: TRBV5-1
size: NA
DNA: TGCGCCAGCAGCTTCGCAGACTACTCTGGGGCCAACGTCCTGACTTTC
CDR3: CASSFADYSGANVLTF

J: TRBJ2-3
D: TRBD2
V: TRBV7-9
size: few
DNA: TGTGCCAGCAGCCCCCGTGGGACTAGCGGATCTACGCAGTATTTT
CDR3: CASSPRGTSGSTQYF

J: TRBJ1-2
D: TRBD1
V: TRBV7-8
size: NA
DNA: TGTGCCAGCAGCTCCAACCTCGGGACAGGAAAAACTAACTATGGCTACACCTTC
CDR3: CASSSNLGTGKTNYGYTF

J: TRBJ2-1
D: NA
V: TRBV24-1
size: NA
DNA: TGTGCCACCAGTGACCCCCCCGACAATGAGCAGTTCTTC
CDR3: CATSDPPDNEQFF

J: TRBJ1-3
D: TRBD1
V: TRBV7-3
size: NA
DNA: TGTGCCAGCAGCTTAAGGGGCCAGGGGGAAAACACCATATATTTT
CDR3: CASSLRGQGENTIYF

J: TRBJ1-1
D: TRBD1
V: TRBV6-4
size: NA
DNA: TGTGCCAGCAGTGACCCACCAACCGGGACAGGGAATAACACTGAAGCTTTCTTT
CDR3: CASSDPPTGTGNNTEAFF

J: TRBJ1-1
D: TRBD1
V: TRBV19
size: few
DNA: TGTGCCAGTAGTACCTGGGACAGTCGGGGAGCTTTCTTT
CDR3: CASSTWDSRGAFF

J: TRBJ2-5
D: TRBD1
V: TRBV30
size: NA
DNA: TGTGCCTGGGCTCCGGGACAGGGGACGCCGTACTTC
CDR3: CAWAPGQGTPYF

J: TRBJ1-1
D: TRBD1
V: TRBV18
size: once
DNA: TGTGCCAGCTCACCCCGGACAGGGTCGGGAGCGGTGAACACTGAAGCTTTCTTT
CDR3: CASSPRTGSGAVNTEAFF

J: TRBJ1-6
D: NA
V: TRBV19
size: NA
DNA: TGTGCCAGTAGTATGACAAGCTCGAGCTCCTATAATTCACCCCTCCACTTT
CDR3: CASSMTSSSSYNSPLHF

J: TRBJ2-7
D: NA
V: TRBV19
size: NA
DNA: TGTGCCAGTAGTATAGGGGCGGGACAGAACTACGAGCAGTACTTC
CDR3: CASSIGAGQNYEQYF

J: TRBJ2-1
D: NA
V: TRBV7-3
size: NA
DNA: TGTGCCAGCAGCCCAACATTAGAGGGCCCCCGTTACAATGAGCAGTTCTTC
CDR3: CASSPTLEGPRYNEQFF

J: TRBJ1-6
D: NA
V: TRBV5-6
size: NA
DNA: TGTGCCAGCAGCTCCCTAACAGAGCCGGGGTCACCCCTCCACTTT
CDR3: CASSSLTEPGSPLHF

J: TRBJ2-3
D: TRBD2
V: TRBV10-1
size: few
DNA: TGCGCCAGCAGTGAGTCGGGAGCGGGAAAGAAGGATACGCAGTATTTT
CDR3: CASSESGAGKKDTQYF

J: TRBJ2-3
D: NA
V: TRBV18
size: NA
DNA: TGTGCCACCAGGGAAGGGGTCACAGATACGCAGTATTTT
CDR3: CATREGVTDTQYF

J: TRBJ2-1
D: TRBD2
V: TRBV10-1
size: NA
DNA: TGCGCCAGCAGTGAGTCGGGGACTAGCGGGAGATATGAGCAGTTCTTC
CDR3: CASSESGTSGRYEQFF